The 12 T cell receptor beta chains below were found in one sample sequenced in a study of T cells in localized non-small cell lung cancer. The assay was immunoSEQ multiplex PCR, and TCRdb's table has in-frame clones only and misses some. The data show about 25,000 clones, 80% to 90% seen once. Here the sequenced sample was peripheral blood, taken before any cancer treatment. Source of these receptors: a female donor older than 55 with stage I lung adenocarcinoma.

The chain combines TRBV25-1 with TRBJ2-7, with 7 bases aligning to TRBD2. The CDR3 runs 17 residues. Germline V gene lookup returns CDR1 MGHDK and CDR2 SYGVNS. The V gene end was trimmed by 4 bases and the J gene end by 1 base; junction bases not matched to a gene: 13. As DNA, the CDR3 is TGTGCCAGCAGTGCTATCCTAGCGGTAAAGGGTTCCTACGAGCAGTACTTC. Translation gives CASSAILAVKGSYEQYF.

The CDR3 DNA reads as TGTGCCAGCAGCTTAGTAAAGGGCGGCTATGGCTACACCTTC. It translates to CASSLVKGGYGYTF. The rearrangement uses TRBV13 and TRBJ1-2, with no clear D. V lost 1 base to trimming and J lost 4 bases, with 10 bases between them. CDR1 is PRHDT, CDR2 FYEKMQ, per germline (reference sequence). The CDR3 contains 14 residues.

V is TRBV5-6 and J is TRBJ2-5; D gene ambiguous. This CDR3 is 14 amino acids long. Germline V lookup: CDR1 SGHDT, CDR2 YYEEEE. With 1 base removed from V and 4 bases from J, the gap between germline ends came to 11 bases. The CDR3 nucleotides read TGTGCCAGCAGCTTGCTTGGCTGGGCAGAGACCCAGTACTTC. It translates to CASSLLGWAETQYF.

The rearrangement uses TRBV4-1 and TRBJ2-2, with D tentatively TRBD1 (6 bases). Trimming took 4 bases from V and 1 from J, leaving 19 bases between them. This CDR3 is 18 amino acids long. Looked up from germline, CDR1 is MGHRA and CDR2 is YSYEKL. This CDR3 reads CASSPNVKQGLNTGELFF. The DNA for the CDR3 is TGCGCCAGCAGCCCGAATGTGAAACAGGGATTGAACACCGGGGAGCTGTTTTTT.

The CDR3 DNA is TGTGCCAGCAGTTTATCGGCAGGCACAGATACGCAGTATTTT. Protein sequence: CASSLSAGTDTQYF. This chain uses TRBV27 with TRBJ2-3; D is uncertain. V lost 0 bases and J 1 base, leaving 5 bases between the germline ends. This CDR3 region has 14 residues. The germline CDR1 and CDR2 sequences are MNHEY and SMNVEV (reference sequence).

The V call is TRBV7-2, the J call TRBJ2-7; D ambiguous. This CDR3 region has 15 residues. CDR1 is SGHTA and CDR2 is FQGNSA in the germline V gene. V dropped 7 bases and J dropped 2 bases, with 18 bases sitting between them. The CDR3 DNA reads TGTGCCAGCAACCTTCGCGTGACTGGTGCCTACGAGCAGTACTTC. Translated, it gives CASNLRVTGAYEQYF. The full variable domain, its missing parts supplied by reference TRBV7-2 and TRBJ2-7, is GAGVSQSPSNKVTEKGKDVELRCDPISGHTALYWYRQSLGQGLEFLIYFQGNSAPDKSGLPSDRFSAERTGGSVSTLTIQRTQQEDSAVYLCASNLRVTGAYEQYFGPGTRLTVT.

In DNA, the CDR3 is TGTGCCAGCAGCCAGGAAAGCGGGAGAAACAATGAGCAGTTCTTC. This codes for CASSQESGRNNEQFF. The chain has TRBV4-2 and TRBJ2-1; TRBD2 aligns across 8 bases. The CDR3 spans 15 residues. Germline V gene data show CDR1 as LGHNA and CDR2 as YNFKEQ. Germline trimming cut 3 bases from V and 5 bases from J; bases unmatched to any gene: 6.

This clone appeared a single time. V is TRBV6-5 and J is TRBJ2-5; perhaps TRBD1 as D (5 bases). Germline-derived CDR1 and CDR2 are MNHEY and SVGAGI. With 0 bases removed from V and 4 bases from J, the gap between germline ends came to 9 bases. The CDR3 runs to 14 residues. Here the CDR3 reads CASSYSLTAETQYF. The CDR3 DNA is TGTGCCAGCAGTTACTCGTTGACAGCAGAGACCCAGTACTTC.

The chain combines TRBV7-9 with TRBJ1-1; D may be TRBD1 (5 bases). CDR3 length equals 14 residues. The V gene's germline CDR1 is SEHNR and CDR2 FQNEAQ (reference sequence). V was shortened by 1 base and J by 10 bases, with 16 bases between the two germline ends. In DNA, the CDR3 is TGTGCCAGCAGCTTAGAGGCTTGGGCAGGGAGAGCTTTCTTT. Encoded protein: CASSLEAWAGRAFF.

Of note for this clone: The germline gene is not matched at one end of the junction; a read error may be the cause. V usage is TRBV7-7 and J usage is TRBJ2-2, with 7 bases matching TRBD1. The CDR3 consists of 13 residues. Germline V gene data show CDR1 as SSHAT and CDR2 as FNYEAQ (reference sequence). CDR3 DNA sequence: TGTGCTAGCAGCTTAGGACAGGCCGGGGAGCTGTTTTTT. Amino acids: CASSLGQAGELFF.

The gene calls are TRBV14 and TRBJ2-3; 8 positions match TRBD1. After removal of 4 bases from V and 3 bases from J, the junction contained 12 bases not matched to a gene. From germline, CDR1 is SGHDN and CDR2 FVKESK. The CDR3 contains 17 residues. The chain's CDR3 is CASSRTGLQGRTDTQYF. The DNA for the CDR3 is TGTGCCAGCAGCCGGACAGGGCTTCAGGGCCGAACAGATACGCAGTATTTT.

This chain's CDR3 is CASSPPSGGYYGYTF. The CDR3 DNA is TGTGCCAGCTCACCTCCTAGCGGGGGCTACTATGGCTACACCTTC. The chain carries TRBV18 and TRBJ1-2, with a tentative D call TRBD1 (6 bases). V was trimmed by 3 bases and J by 3 bases, leaving 14 bases between them. Germline V gives CDR1 KGHSH, CDR2 LQKENI. This CDR3 contains 15 residues.